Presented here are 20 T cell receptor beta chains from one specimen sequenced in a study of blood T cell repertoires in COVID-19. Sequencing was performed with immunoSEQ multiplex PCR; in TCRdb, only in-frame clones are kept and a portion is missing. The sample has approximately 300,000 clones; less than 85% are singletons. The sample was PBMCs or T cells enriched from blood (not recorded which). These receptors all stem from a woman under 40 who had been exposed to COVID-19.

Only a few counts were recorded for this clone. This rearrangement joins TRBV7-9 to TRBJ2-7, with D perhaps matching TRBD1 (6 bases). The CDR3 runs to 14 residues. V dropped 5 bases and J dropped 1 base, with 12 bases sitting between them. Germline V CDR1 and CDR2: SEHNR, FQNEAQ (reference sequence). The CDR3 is CASSLLDRSYEQYF. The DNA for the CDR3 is TGTGCCAGCAGCCTTCTCGACAGGTCCTACGAGCAGTACTTC.

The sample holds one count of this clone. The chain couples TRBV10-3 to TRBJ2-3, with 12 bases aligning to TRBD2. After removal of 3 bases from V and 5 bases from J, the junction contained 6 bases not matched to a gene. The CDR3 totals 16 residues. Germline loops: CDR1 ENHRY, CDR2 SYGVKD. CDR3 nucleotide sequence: TGTGCCATCAGTGAAGTTCGACTAGCGGGAGAAGATACGCAGTATTTT. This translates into CAISEVRLAGEDTQYF.

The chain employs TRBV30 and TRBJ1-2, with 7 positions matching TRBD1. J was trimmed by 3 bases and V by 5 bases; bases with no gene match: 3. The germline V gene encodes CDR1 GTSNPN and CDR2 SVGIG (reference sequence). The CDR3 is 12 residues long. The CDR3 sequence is CAWSGQYYGYTF. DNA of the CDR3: TGTGCCTGGTCGGGACAGTACTATGGCTACACCTTC.

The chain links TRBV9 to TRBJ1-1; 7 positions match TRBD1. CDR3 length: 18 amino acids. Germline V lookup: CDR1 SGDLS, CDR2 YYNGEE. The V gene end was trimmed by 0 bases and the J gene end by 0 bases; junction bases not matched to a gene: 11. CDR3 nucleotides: TGTGCCAGCAGCGTAGCTCCCTTTGGGACAGCAATGAACACTGAAGCTTTCTTT. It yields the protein CASSVAPFGTAMNTEAFF. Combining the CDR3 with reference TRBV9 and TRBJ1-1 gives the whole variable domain DSGVTQTPKHLITATGQRVTLRCSPRSGDLSVYWYQQSLDQGLQFLIQYYNGEERAKGNILERFSAQQFPDLHSELNLSSLELGDSALYFCASSVAPFGTAMNTEAFFGQGTRLTVV.

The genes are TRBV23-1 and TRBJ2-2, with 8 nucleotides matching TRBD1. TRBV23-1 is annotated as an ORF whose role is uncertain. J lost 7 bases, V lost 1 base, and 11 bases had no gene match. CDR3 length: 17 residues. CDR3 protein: CASSQYTQGARLGELFF. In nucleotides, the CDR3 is TGCGCCAGCAGTCAATATACGCAGGGGGCGCGTCTCGGGGAGCTGTTTTTT.

CDR3 nucleotide sequence: TGTGCCATCAGTGAGGACAGTTATTCACCCCTCCACTTT. This translates into CAISEDSYSPLHF. The chain joins TRBV10-3 to TRBJ1-6, with a tentative D call TRBD1 (5 bases). This CDR3 has 13 residues. The germline V gene encodes CDR1 ENHRY and CDR2 SYGVKD. With 2 bases removed from V and 8 bases from J, the gap between germline ends came to 7 bases.

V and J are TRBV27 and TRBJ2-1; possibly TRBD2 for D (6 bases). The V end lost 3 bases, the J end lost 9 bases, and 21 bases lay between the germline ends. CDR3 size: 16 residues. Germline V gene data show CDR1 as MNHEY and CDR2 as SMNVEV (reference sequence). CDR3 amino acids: CASSLGLALRAGEQFF. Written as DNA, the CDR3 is TGTGCCAGCAGTTTGGGCCTAGCGCTCAGGGCCGGTGAGCAGTTCTTC.

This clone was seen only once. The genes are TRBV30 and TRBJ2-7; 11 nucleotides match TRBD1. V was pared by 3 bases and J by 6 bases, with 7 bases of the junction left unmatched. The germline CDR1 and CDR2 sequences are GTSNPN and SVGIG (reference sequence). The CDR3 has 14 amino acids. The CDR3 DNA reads TGTGCCTGGAGACAGTCAGGGACAGGGGGCGAGCAGTACTTC. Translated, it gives CAWRQSGTGGEQYF.

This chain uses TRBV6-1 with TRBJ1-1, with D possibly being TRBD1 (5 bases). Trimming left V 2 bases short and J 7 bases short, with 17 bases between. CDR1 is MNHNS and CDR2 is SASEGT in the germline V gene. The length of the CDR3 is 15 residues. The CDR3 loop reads CASSELILRQLEAFF. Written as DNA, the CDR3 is TGTGCCAGCAGTGAATTAATTCTGAGACAGCTTGAAGCTTTCTTT.

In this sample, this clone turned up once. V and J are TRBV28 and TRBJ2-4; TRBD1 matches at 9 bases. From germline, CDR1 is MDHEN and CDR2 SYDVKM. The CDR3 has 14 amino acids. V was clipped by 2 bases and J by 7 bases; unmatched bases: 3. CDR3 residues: CASSLGDRVNIQYF. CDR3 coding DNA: TGTGCCAGCAGTTTAGGGGACAGGGTCAACATTCAGTACTTC. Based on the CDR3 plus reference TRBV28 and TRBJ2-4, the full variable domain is DVKVTQSSRYLVKRTGEKVFLECVQDMDHENMFWYRQDPGLGLRLIYFSYDVKMKEKGDIPEGYSVSREKKERFSLILESASTNQTSMYLCASSLGDRVNIQYFGAGTRLSVL.

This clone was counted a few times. The CDR3 region is CASRENSGGLTGELFF. DNA of the CDR3: TGTGCCAGCAGAGAAAATAGCGGGGGGCTCACCGGGGAGCTGTTTTTT. The chain carries TRBV4-2 and TRBJ2-2; the match to TRBD2 covers 10 bases. V was clipped by 6 bases and J by 4 bases; unmatched bases: 8. The germline gives CDR1 LGHNA, CDR2 YNFKEQ. This CDR3 has 16 amino acids.

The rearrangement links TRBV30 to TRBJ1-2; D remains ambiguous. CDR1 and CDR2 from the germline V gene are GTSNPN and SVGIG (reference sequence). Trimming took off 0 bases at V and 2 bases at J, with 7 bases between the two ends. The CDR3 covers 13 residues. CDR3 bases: TGTGCCTGGAGTGTATCCAGGAACTATGGCTACACCTTC. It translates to CAWSVSRNYGYTF.

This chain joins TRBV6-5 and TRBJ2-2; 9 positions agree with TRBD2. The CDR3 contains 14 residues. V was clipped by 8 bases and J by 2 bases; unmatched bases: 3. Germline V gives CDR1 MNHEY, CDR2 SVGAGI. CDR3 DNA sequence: TGTGCCAGCCTAGCGGGGTCCAACACCGGGGAGCTGTTTTTT. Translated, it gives CASLAGSNTGELFF.

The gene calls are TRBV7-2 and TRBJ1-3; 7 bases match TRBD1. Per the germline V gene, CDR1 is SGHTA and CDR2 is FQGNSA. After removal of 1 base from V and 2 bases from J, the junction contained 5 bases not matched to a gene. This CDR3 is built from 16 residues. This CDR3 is CASSLDRGGTGNTIYF. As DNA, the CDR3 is TGTGCCAGCAGCTTAGACAGGGGAGGAACTGGAAACACCATATATTTT.

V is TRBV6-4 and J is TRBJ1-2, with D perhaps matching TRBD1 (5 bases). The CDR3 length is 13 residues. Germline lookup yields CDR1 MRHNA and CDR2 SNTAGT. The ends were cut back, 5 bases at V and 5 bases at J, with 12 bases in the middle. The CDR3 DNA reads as TGTGCCAGCAGTCCGCAGGGAGGTTATGGCTACACCTTC. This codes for CASSPQGGYGYTF.

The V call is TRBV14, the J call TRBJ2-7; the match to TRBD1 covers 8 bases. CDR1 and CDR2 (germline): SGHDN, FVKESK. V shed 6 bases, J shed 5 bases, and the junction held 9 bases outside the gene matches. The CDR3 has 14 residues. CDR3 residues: CASSRTGPVDEQYF. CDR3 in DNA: TGTGCCAGCAGTCGGACAGGGCCAGTGGACGAGCAGTACTTC.

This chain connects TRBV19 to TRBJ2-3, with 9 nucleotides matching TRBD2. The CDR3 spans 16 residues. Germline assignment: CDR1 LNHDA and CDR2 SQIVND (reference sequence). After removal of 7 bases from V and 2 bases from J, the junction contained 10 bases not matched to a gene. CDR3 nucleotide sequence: TGTGCCAGTAATTCCCGGGCTAGCGGGGTCACAGATACGCAGTATTTT. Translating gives CASNSRASGVTDTQYF.

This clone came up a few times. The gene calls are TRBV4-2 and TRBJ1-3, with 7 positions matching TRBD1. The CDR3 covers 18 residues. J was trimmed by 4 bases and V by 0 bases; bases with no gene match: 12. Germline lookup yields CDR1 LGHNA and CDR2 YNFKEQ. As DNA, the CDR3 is TGTGCCAGCAGCCAAGACCATTTACAGGGGTTGGCCGGAAACACCATATATTTT. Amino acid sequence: CASSQDHLQGLAGNTIYF.

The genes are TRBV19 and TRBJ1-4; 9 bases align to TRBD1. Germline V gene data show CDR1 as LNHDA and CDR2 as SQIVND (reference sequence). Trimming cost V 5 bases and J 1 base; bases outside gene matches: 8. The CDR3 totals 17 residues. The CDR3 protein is CASSPMTGGRTNEKLFF. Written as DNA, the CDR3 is TGTGCCAGTAGTCCGATGACAGGGGGAAGAACTAATGAAAAACTGTTTTTT.

CDR3 amino acids: CASSLGGQGVRANYGYTF. Written as DNA, the CDR3 is TGTGCCAGCAGCTTAGGGGGACAGGGGGTACGGGCTAACTATGGCTACACCTTC. The rearrangement uses TRBV7-2 and TRBJ1-2; 11 nucleotides line up with TRBD1. This CDR3 spans 18 amino acids. J lost 0 bases, V lost 1 base, and 7 bases had no gene match. Germline-derived CDR1 and CDR2 are SGHTA and FQGNSA.